These T cell receptor beta chains were read from a single sample in a study of blood T cell repertoires in COVID-19. Profiled with immunoSEQ multiplex PCR; TCRdb holds only in-frame clones, not every one. The sample has some 250,000 clones, approximately 87% seen once; the top ten hold approximately 6.2%. The material sequenced was peripheral blood. These receptors came from a man aged 60 to 75 with acute or convalescent COVID-19. The CDR3 runs from the conserved cysteine through the conserved F or W. D genes are given only for firm matches. A clone size is listed for some rows: how often the clone was seen (once, few, many), or a class if it is expanded.

abundance,v_gene,j_gene,d_gene,CDR3aa,CDR3nt
NA,TRBV7-9,TRBJ2-1,NA,CASSLATQAEQFF,TGTGCCAGCAGCTTAGCTACGCAGGCGGAGCAGTTCTTC
NA,TRBV4-3,TRBJ1-1,NA,CASSQVNRDTEAFF,TGCGCCAGCAGCCAAGTAAACCGGGACACTGAAGCTTTCTTT
NA,TRBV5-1,TRBJ2-7,TRBD1,CASSLGQANYEQYF,TGCGCCAGCAGTCTGGGACAGGCCAACTACGAGCAGTACTTC
once,TRBV7-2,TRBJ1-5,NA,CASSLLSNQPQHF,TGTGCCAGCAGCTTACTGTCGAATCAGCCCCAGCATTTT
NA,TRBV6-2/TRBV6-3,TRBJ1-2,TRBD1,CASSLRQGDRDGYTF,TGTGCCAGCAGCCTCCGACAGGGGGATCGGGATGGCTACACCTTC
NA,TRBV28,TRBJ2-1,NA,CASSFRVAASYNEQFF,TGTGCCAGCAGCTTTAGGGTAGCGGCTTCCTACAATGAGCAGTTCTTC
NA,TRBV7-9,TRBJ2-7,NA,CASSLRSSFHEQYF,TGTGCCAGCAGCTTAAGGTCTAGCTTCCACGAGCAGTACTTC
NA,TRBV6-5,TRBJ1-1,NA,CASRLQGNTEAFF,TGTGCCAGCAGGTTACAGGGAAACACTGAAGCTTTCTTT
once,TRBV18,TRBJ2-7,NA,CASSSGAGKVNGSPYEQYF,TGTGCCAGCTCATCCGGGGCAGGGAAAGTTAACGGGAGCCCCTACGAGCAGTACTTC
few,TRBV5-6,TRBJ2-7,NA,CASSLGGRLSSYEQYF,TGTGCCAGCAGCTTGGGAGGTCGGCTCAGCTCCTACGAGCAGTACTTC
NA,TRBV7-6,TRBJ2-4,TRBD2,CASSLATSGRTPLAKNIQYF,TGTGCCAGCAGCTTAGCGACTAGCGGGAGAACTCCTCTAGCCAAAAACATTCAGTACTTC
NA,TRBV29-1,TRBJ2-7,TRBD1,CSVEKTGGVDEQYF,TGCAGCGTTGAAAAGACAGGGGGAGTTGACGAGCAGTACTTC
NA,TRBV5-1,TRBJ2-1,TRBD2,CASSPVASGRHEQFF,TGCGCCAGCAGTCCGGTAGCTAGCGGGAGACATGAGCAGTTCTTC
NA,TRBV5-6,TRBJ1-1,NA,CASSRTLTLKTEAFF,TGTGCCAGCAGCCGGACATTGACCTTAAAGACTGAAGCTTTCTTT
NA,TRBV29-1,TRBJ1-2,TRBD1,CSVVGQGVYGYTF,TGCAGCGTTGTCGGACAGGGGGTTTATGGCTACACCTTC
once,TRBV5-6,TRBJ2-5,TRBD1,CASSLEGTEPSQETQYF,TGTGCCAGCAGCTTGGAGGGGACAGAACCGAGCCAAGAGACCCAGTACTTC
NA,TRBV27,TRBJ2-5,NA,CASSLGGGVRETQYF,TGTGCCAGCAGTTTGGGCGGGGGCGTTCGGGAGACCCAGTACTTC
NA,TRBV4-3,TRBJ2-7,NA,CASSPRRGGEQYF,TGCGCCAGCAGCCCCCGGCGGGGAGGCGAGCAGTACTTC
few,TRBV28,TRBJ1-1,NA,CASSLPGLNTEAFF,TGTGCCAGCAGTCTGCCAGGGCTTAACACTGAAGCTTTCTTT
NA,TRBV9,TRBJ1-1,NA,CASSAGGAPSEAFF,TGTGCCAGCAGCGCGGGGGGGGCCCCCTCTGAAGCTTTCTTT
NA,TRBV28,TRBJ2-3,TRBD2,CASSGPSGYFTDTQYF,TGTGCCAGCAGTGGGCCTAGCGGGTATTTCACAGATACGCAGTATTTT
once,TRBV28,TRBJ1-1,NA,CASKLRVSEAFF,TGTGCCAGCAAACTCAGGGTGTCTGAAGCTTTCTTT
NA,TRBV10-2,TRBJ2-7,NA,CASRAGAYEQYF,TGCGCCAGCAGAGCAGGGGCCTACGAGCAGTACTTC
NA,TRBV4-3,TRBJ1-5,TRBD1,CASSQDYPGTGQPQHF,TGCGCCAGCAGCCAAGATTATCCCGGGACAGGGCAGCCCCAGCATTTT
NA,TRBV7-3,TRBJ2-1,TRBD2,CASSQSPRTSGYNEQFF,TGTGCCAGCAGCCAAAGTCCCCGGACTAGCGGGTACAATGAGCAGTTCTTC
NA,TRBV6-1,TRBJ2-5,NA,CASSEAPSIGAPQYF,TGTGCCAGCAGTGAAGCGCCGTCTATAGGGGCGCCCCAGTACTTC
few,TRBV6-6,TRBJ1-5,NA,CASTIGAAPQHF,TGTGCCAGCACGATTGGGGCGGCGCCCCAGCATTTT
few,TRBV6-2/TRBV6-3,TRBJ2-7,NA,CASSFLGRGEQYF,TGTGCCAGCAGTTTTCTGGGGCGCGGCGAGCAGTACTTC
NA,TRBV7-2,TRBJ2-1,NA,CASSLSVLASPSNEQFF,TGTGCCAGCAGCTTGTCCGTTCTAGCGAGCCCCAGCAATGAGCAGTTCTTC
NA,TRBV7-3,TRBJ2-7,NA,CASSPNYEQYF,TGTGCCAGCAGCCCCAACTACGAGCAGTACTTC
NA,TRBV20-1,TRBJ2-7,TRBD2,CSARGGTEQYF,TGCAGTGCTCGGGGGGGGACCGAGCAGTACTTC
NA,TRBV30,TRBJ2-1,NA,CAWSGWSSYNEQFF,TGTGCCTGGAGTGGCTGGAGCTCCTACAATGAGCAGTTCTTC
NA,TRBV5-4,TRBJ2-7,NA,CASSLAGGRYNEQYF,TGTGCCAGCAGCTTGGCCGGCGGCCGCTACAACGAGCAGTACTTC
NA,TRBV7-3,TRBJ2-1,TRBD2,CASSLTGGYNEQFF,TGTGCCAGCAGCTTGACGGGAGGATACAATGAGCAGTTCTTC
NA,TRBV9,TRBJ2-1,TRBD2,CASSAGRLAEYNEQFF,TGTGCCAGCAGCGCGGGACGACTAGCGGAATACAATGAGCAGTTCTTC
NA,TRBV4-3,TRBJ1-4,TRBD1,CASSQVNRDSNNEKLFF,TGCGCCAGCAGCCAAGTGAACCGGGACAGCAATAATGAAAAACTGTTTTTT
NA,TRBV11-3,TRBJ1-1,NA,CASSSDRWSGAFF,TGTGCCAGCAGTTCAGACCGGTGGAGCGGAGCTTTCTTT
NA,TRBV5-1,TRBJ2-6,TRBD1,CASSFKGQGRAGANVLTF,TGCGCCAGCAGCTTCAAAGGACAGGGTCGGGCTGGGGCCAACGTCCTGACTTTC
NA,TRBV5-1,TRBJ1-2,NA,CASSLDPMSYGYTF,TGCGCCAGCAGCTTGGACCCCATGAGCTATGGCTACACCTTC
NA,TRBV2,TRBJ1-2,NA,CASSEEPSGGPGGYTF,TGTGCCAGCAGTGAGGAACCCTCCGGGGGGCCGGGTGGCTACACCTTC
NA,TRBV29-1,TRBJ2-7,TRBD2,CSVFGLAGYEQYF,TGCAGCGTTTTCGGACTAGCGGGTTACGAGCAGTACTTC
NA,TRBV11-3,TRBJ2-7,NA,CASSQEGTNYEQYF,TGTGCCAGCAGCCAAGAGGGGACAAACTACGAGCAGTACTTC
NA,TRBV15,TRBJ2-2,TRBD1,CATSAGRQGGEIGELFF,TGTGCCACCAGCGCGGGGCGACAGGGGGGAGAGATCGGGGAGCTGTTTTTT
NA,TRBV5-1,TRBJ1-2,NA,CASSLGVQDGYTF,TGCGCCAGCAGCTTGGGGGTTCAGGATGGCTACACCTTC
NA,TRBV14,TRBJ2-1,TRBD2,CASSQDGGLVGEQFF,TGTGCCAGCAGCCAAGATGGGGGACTAGTGGGTGAGCAGTTCTTC
once,TRBV12-5,TRBJ2-3,TRBD2,CASGKLAGGTDTQYF,TGTGCTAGTGGAAAACTAGCGGGAGGCACAGATACGCAGTATTTT
NA,TRBV7-3,TRBJ2-1,TRBD1,CASTLGQGAGEQFF,TGTGCCAGCACCCTGGGACAGGGGGCTGGTGAGCAGTTCTTC
NA,TRBV9,TRBJ2-1,NA,CASSVEGGPYNEQFF,TGTGCCAGCAGCGTAGAAGGAGGGCCCTACAATGAGCAGTTCTTC
NA,TRBV4-2,TRBJ2-2,TRBD2,CASSQRREGTGELFF,TGTGCCAGCAGCCAACGGCGGGAGGGGACCGGGGAGCTGTTTTTT
NA,TRBV28,TRBJ1-5,TRBD1,CASSVRDRGLQPQHF,TGTGCCAGCAGCGTTCGGGACAGGGGGCTTCAGCCCCAGCATTTT
NA,TRBV19,TRBJ2-5,TRBD2,CASSIISGRGAQYF,TGTGCCAGTAGTATTATCAGCGGGAGAGGGGCCCAGTACTTC
NA,TRBV29-1,TRBJ2-3,NA,CSVLDSLNKWTQYF,TGCAGCGTTTTGGACAGCCTCAATAAATGGACGCAGTATTTT
NA,TRBV11-3,TRBJ2-2,NA,CASSKQRGNTGELFF,TGTGCCAGCAGCAAGCAAAGGGGCAACACCGGGGAGCTGTTTTTT
NA,TRBV27,TRBJ2-7,NA,CASWSDFYEQYF,TGTGCCAGCTGGTCGGACTTCTACGAGCAGTACTTC
NA,TRBV6-4,TRBJ2-2,NA,CASRPTSTGELFF,TGTGCCAGCAGGCCGACTAGCACCGGGGAGCTGTTTTTT
NA,TRBV6-2/TRBV6-3,TRBJ1-2,NA,CASSSDFTGYTF,TGTGCCAGCAGTTCCGACTTCACGGGCTACACCTTC